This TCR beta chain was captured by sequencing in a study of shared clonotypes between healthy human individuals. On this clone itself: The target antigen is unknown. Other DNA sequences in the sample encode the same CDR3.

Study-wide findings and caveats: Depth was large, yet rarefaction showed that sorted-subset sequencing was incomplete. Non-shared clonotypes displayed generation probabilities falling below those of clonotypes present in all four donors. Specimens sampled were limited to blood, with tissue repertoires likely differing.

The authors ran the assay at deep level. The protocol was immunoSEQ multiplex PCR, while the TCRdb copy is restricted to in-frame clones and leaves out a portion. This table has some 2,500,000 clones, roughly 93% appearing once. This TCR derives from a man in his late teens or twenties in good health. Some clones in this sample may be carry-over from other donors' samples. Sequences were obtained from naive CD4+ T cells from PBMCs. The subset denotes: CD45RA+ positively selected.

In nucleotides, the CDR3 is TGTGCCAGCACCCGAGCGGGAGGGCGCACCGGGGAGCTGTTTTTT. Protein: CASTRAGGRTGELFF. The chain joins TRBV28 to TRBJ2-2; 10 nucleotides agree with TRBD2. Germline V gene sequence: CDR1 MDHEN, CDR2 SYDVKM. V lost 7 bases to trimming and J lost 4 bases; unmatched junction nucleotides: 6. This CDR3 is 15 amino acids long.